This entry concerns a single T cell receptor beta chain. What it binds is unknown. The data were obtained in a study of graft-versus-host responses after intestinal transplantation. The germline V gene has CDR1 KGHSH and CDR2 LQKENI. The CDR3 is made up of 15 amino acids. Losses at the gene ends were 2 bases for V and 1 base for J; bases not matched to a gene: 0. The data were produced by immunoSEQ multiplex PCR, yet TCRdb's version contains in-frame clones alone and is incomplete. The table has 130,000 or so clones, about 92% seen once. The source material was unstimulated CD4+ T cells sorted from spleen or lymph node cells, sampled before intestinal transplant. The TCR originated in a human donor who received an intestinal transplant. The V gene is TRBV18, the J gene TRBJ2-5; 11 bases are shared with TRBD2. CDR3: CASSPTSGGQETQYF. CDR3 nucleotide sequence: TGTGCCAGCTCACCAACTAGCGGGGGCCAAGAGACCCAGTACTTC.